Sequencing of this T cell receptor (beta chain) was carried out in a study of neurological immune-mediated disorders. The table lists this clonotype with many counts. Germline CDR1 is ENHRY and CDR2 is SYGVKD. The CDR3 extends over 14 amino acids. Trimming took off 11 bases at V and 0 bases at J, with 15 bases between the two ends. TCRdb reprocessed the 5' RACE reads with MiXCR, giving one entry per CDR3 protein. Of 80,000 or so distinct CDR3 sequences listed, approximately 9.4% are singletons. The chain joins TRBV10-3 to TRBJ2-3; a weak D match, TRBD2 (6 bases). This sequence originates from a man aged 45-60 years in good health. Sequenced input: PBMCs. CDR3 residues: CASRVGGSTDTQYF. CDR3 nucleotide sequence: TGTGCCTCCCGAGTGGGGGGAAGCACAGATACGCAGTATTTT.